What follows are 6 T cell receptor beta chains derived from one specimen sequenced in a study of blood T cell repertoires in COVID-19. Only in-frame clones appear in the TCRdb table, and some are missing; sequencing was by immunoSEQ multiplex PCR. The repertoire holds under 300,000 clones, with 82% as singletons. What was sequenced was peripheral blood. Receptor source: a woman aged 55-69 years with active or convalescent COVID-19.

The V and J genes are TRBV6-2 or TRBV6-3 and TRBJ2-2; 10 bases line up with TRBD2. V lost 5 bases, J lost 5 bases, and 5 bases stayed unmatched. The germline V gene encodes CDR1 MNHEY and CDR2 SVGEGT. This CDR3 contains 15 residues. The CDR3 spells CASSPSGGVTGELFF. In DNA form, the CDR3 reads TGTGCCAGCAGTCCGAGCGGGGGGGTAACCGGGGAGCTGTTTTTT.

The genes are TRBV11-2 and TRBJ1-5; D is unresolved. Trimming shortened V by 0 bases and J by 6 bases, and 3 bases separated the two germline ends. Looked up from germline, CDR1 is SGHAT and CDR2 is FQNNGV. The CDR3 extends over 12 amino acids. CDR3 coding DNA: TGTGCCAGCAGCTTAGAGAGTCAGCCCCAGCATTTT. Translating gives CASSLESQPQHF.

The chain couples TRBV6-5 to TRBJ1-3; a possible D gene is TRBD1 (5 bases). V dropped 6 bases and J dropped 0 bases, with 12 bases sitting between them. CDR1 MNHEY and CDR2 SVGAGI come from the germline V gene. The CDR3 covers 15 residues. The CDR3 bases are TGTGCCAGCAGCTTACAGGCCTCCTCTGGAAACACCATATATTTT. Translated, it gives CASSLQASSGNTIYF.

This chain connects TRBV6-4 to TRBJ1-5, with D uncertain. In germline, CDR1 is MRHNA, CDR2 SNTAGT. This CDR3 comprises 15 residues. V gave up 7 bases and J gave up 0 bases, with 13 bases separating them. The CDR3: CASTHLRASNQPQHF. CDR3 sequence (DNA): TGTGCCAGCACCCATCTGAGGGCTAGCAATCAGCCCCAGCATTTT.

The V call is TRBV3-1 (or the pseudogene TRBV3-2), the J call TRBJ1-5, with a tentative D call TRBD1 (5 bases). V lost 4 bases and J lost 0, with 13 bases in between. The germline V gene encodes CDR1 LGHDT and CDR2 YNNKEL (reference sequence). The CDR3 covers 16 residues. The CDR3 spells CASSRHRSPSNQPQHF. CDR3 bases: TGTGCCAGCAGCCGTCACAGGTCCCCTAGCAATCAGCCCCAGCATTTT.

CDR3 nucleotides: TGTGCCAGCAGCGAAGAGACAGGGAAGGCGTCCGACGAGCAGTACTTC. Its protein product is CASSEETGKASDEQYF. The rearrangement uses TRBV21-1 and TRBJ2-7; TRBD1 is taken as the D call from the table, unchecked against the DNA. TRBV21-1 is deemed a pseudogene. CDR3 length: 16 residues.